The clone carrying this T cell receptor beta chain was seen a few times. This sample was included in a study of blood T cell repertoires in COVID-19. On the study more broadly: In each case, the material was cDNA or gDNA derived from T cells, B-cell-depleted T cells, or PBMCs.

Original analysis: How many nucleated cells were present was estimated from reference gene primer amplification. Method: immunoSEQ multiplex PCR; TCRdb's copy keeps in-frame clones and lacks some. V and J calls and clone size are copied from that table; D and trimming were computed from the DNA. The sample comprises 75,000 to 95,000 clones, about 80% of which are singletons, and 12% rests with the top ten. This CDR3 is 15 amino acids long. CDR1 is KGHSH, CDR2 LQKENI, per germline. Deletions cut 4 bases from V and 3 bases from J, with 13 bases between. The sequenced sample consisted of peripheral blood. The V gene is TRBV18, the J gene TRBJ2-1; possibly TRBD1 for D (7 bases). This clonotype was obtained from a woman between 40 and 50 years old with active or convalescent COVID-19. The CDR3 bases are TGTGCCAGCTCACGCGATCAGGGGGGCTACAATGAGCAGTTCTTC. Its protein product is CASSRDQGGYNEQFF.